These 13 T cell receptor beta chains share one sample of origin, sequenced in a study of cytomegalovirus exposure and HLA in healthy donors. Vbeta (60) and Jbeta (13) primers were used in the PCR. The table came from immunoSEQ multiplex PCR; TCRdb's copy has only in-frame clones and leaves some out. Among 120,000 to 150,000 clones listed, 70% to 80% were seen once. The sequencing sample was made of PBMCs. These receptors originate from a young man in good health and CMV-seronegative.

This clone has only one observation. The chain combines TRBV30 with TRBJ1-5, with TRBD1 identical over 7 bases. The CDR3 has 13 amino acids. CDR1 is GTSNPN and CDR2 is SVGIG in the germline V gene (reference sequence). The J segment lost 5 bases and the V segment lost 1 base, leaving 2 bases of the junction unmatched. CDR3 region: CAWSGQGHQPQHF. The CDR3 DNA reads TGTGCCTGGAGTGGACAGGGCCATCAGCCCCAGCATTTT.

CDR3 nucleotides: TGTGCCAGCCGGACTAGTTCCTACGAGCAGTACTTC. It translates to CASRTSSYEQYF. This chain connects TRBV28 to TRBJ2-7; 7 bases align to TRBD2. The ends lost 8 bases at V and 1 base at J; junction bases unmatched: 2. The germline gives CDR1 MDHEN, CDR2 SYDVKM. The CDR3 extends over 12 amino acids.

V gene TRBV21-1 combines with J gene TRBJ2-5; the table's D call of TRBD2 was not tested on the DNA. TRBV21-1 is a listed pseudogene. CDR3 size: 16 residues. CDR3 sequence (DNA): TGTGCCAGCAGCAAAGTAAGCGGGACTAAGGTCGAGACCCAGTACTTC. Translated: CASSKVSGTKVETQYF.

The rearrangement uses TRBV25-1 and TRBJ2-7; 10 bases are shared with TRBD2. Per germline, CDR1 MGHDK and CDR2 SYGVNS. V lost 5 bases, J lost 9 bases, and 22 bases stayed unmatched. CDR3 length equals 18 residues. As DNA, the CDR3 is TGTGCCAGCAGTCCGACCGGGACTAGCGTTACTGACGCCCATGCGCAGTACTTC. This encodes CASSPTGTSVTDAHAQYF.

Only a few counts were recorded for this clone. The rearrangement joins TRBV5-4 to TRBJ1-1, with 8 bases that match TRBD1. CDR3 length: 15 residues. Germline CDR1 reads SGHNT; CDR2 reads YYREEE (reference sequence). V shed 4 bases and J 2 bases; nucleotides not matched to a gene: 7. In nucleotides, the CDR3 is TGTGCCAGCAGCGAGAGACAGGGGCCTAACACTGAAGCTTTCTTT. This sequence encodes CASSERQGPNTEAFF.

V gene TRBV6-5 combines with J gene TRBJ2-1, with 8 bases that match TRBD1. This CDR3 is 16 amino acids long. The junction had 12 bases not matched to a gene; V was cut back by 4 bases and J by 7 bases. Germline V lookup: CDR1 MNHEY, CDR2 SVGAGI. The CDR3 sequence is CASSWPGTGDRNEQFF. DNA for the CDR3: TGTGCCAGCAGTTGGCCCGGGACAGGCGATCGGAATGAGCAGTTCTTC.

This chain joins TRBV29-1 and TRBJ1-1; 7 bases line up with TRBD1. CDR3 length: 13 amino acids. Trimming cost V 6 bases and J 4 bases; bases outside gene matches: 8. Looked up from germline, CDR1 is SQVTM and CDR2 is ANQGSEA. The CDR3 sequence is CSVLKQGGTEAFF. The CDR3 DNA reads TGCAGCGTCCTAAAGCAGGGGGGCACTGAAGCTTTCTTT.

This chain links TRBV6-5 with TRBJ1-5; the match to TRBD1 covers 7 bases. In germline, CDR1 is MNHEY, CDR2 SVGAGI. The CDR3 sequence is 14 residues long. The J segment lost 7 bases and the V segment lost 5 bases, leaving 8 bases of the junction unmatched. The CDR3 protein is CASSLTDRVQPQHF. The CDR3 nucleotides read TGTGCCAGCAGTCTCACCGACAGGGTACAGCCCCAGCATTTT.

The chain links TRBV7-9 to TRBJ2-7; D gene unclear. The CDR3 spans 12 residues. Trimming shortened V by 1 base and J by 3 bases, and 4 bases separated the two germline ends. Germline lookup yields CDR1 SEHNR and CDR2 FQNEAQ (reference sequence). The CDR3 region has the DNA TGTGCCAGCAGCTTAGGAGACTACGAGCAGTACTTC. Translating it yields CASSLGDYEQYF.

This chain joins TRBV21-1 and TRBJ2-3; the D call of TRBD2 is as the table states it, not checked on the DNA. TRBV21-1 has pseudogene status. This CDR3 contains 20 residues. This chain's CDR3 is CASSKGGTSGRAEGGDTQYF. In nucleotides, the CDR3 is TGTGCCAGCAGCAAAGGAGGGACTAGCGGGAGGGCCGAAGGTGGAGATACGCAGTATTTT.

The genes are TRBV9 and TRBJ2-7; D is ambiguous. The V gene's germline CDR1 is SGDLS and CDR2 YYNGEE. The CDR3 is 14 amino acids. With 0 bases removed from V and 0 bases from J, the gap between germline ends came to 7 bases. CDR3 coding DNA: TGTGCCAGCAGCGTAGTGATAGACTCCTACGAGCAGTACTTC. Residues: CASSVVIDSYEQYF.

This clone came up a few times. The V call is TRBV27, the J call TRBJ1-5; no firm D call. Looked up from germline, CDR1 is MNHEY and CDR2 is SMNVEV (reference sequence). With 6 bases removed from V and 0 bases from J, the gap between germline ends came to 12 bases. This CDR3 is 15 amino acids long. The CDR3 coding sequence is TGTGCCAGCAGCCCAGAGAGGGTTAGCAATCAGCCCCAGCATTTT. Translating gives CASSPERVSNQPQHF.

V is TRBV5-1 and J is TRBJ2-5; D remains unclear. Germline CDR1 is SGHRS and CDR2 is YFSETQ. The CDR3 loop spans 13 amino acids. Deletions cut 0 bases from V and 5 bases from J, with 8 bases between. The CDR3 protein is CASSLAPEETQYF. CDR3 in DNA: TGCGCCAGCAGCTTGGCCCCGGAGGAGACCCAGTACTTC.